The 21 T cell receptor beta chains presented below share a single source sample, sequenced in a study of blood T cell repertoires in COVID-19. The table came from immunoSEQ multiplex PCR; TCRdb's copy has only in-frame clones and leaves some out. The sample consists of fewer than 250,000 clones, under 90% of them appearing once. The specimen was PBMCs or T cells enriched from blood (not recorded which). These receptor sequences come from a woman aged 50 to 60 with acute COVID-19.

For the CDR3, the DNA is TGTGCCAGCAGCTTAGCGGGAGGGAGTGGTGAGCAGTTCTTC. Its translation is CASSLAGGSGEQFF. V is TRBV11-2 and J is TRBJ2-1; TRBD2 agrees at 8 bases. Trimming removed 1 base from V and 9 bases from J; junction bases left unmatched: 5. The CDR3 runs 14 residues. Germline lookup yields CDR1 SGHAT and CDR2 FQNNGV.

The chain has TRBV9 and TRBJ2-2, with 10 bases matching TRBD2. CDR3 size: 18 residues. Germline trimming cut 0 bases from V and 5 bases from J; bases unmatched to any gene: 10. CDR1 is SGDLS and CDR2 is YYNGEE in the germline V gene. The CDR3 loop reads CASSVEGSSGSPTGELFF. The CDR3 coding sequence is TGTGCCAGCAGCGTAGAGGGGTCTAGCGGGAGCCCTACCGGGGAGCTGTTTTTT.

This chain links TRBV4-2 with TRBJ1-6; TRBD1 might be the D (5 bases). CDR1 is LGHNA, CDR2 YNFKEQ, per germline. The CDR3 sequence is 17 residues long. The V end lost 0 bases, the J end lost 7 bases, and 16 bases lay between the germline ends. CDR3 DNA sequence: TGTGCCAGCAGCCAAGATAACCGGGCCGGGGGGAATTCACCCCTCCACTTT. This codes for CASSQDNRAGGNSPLHF.

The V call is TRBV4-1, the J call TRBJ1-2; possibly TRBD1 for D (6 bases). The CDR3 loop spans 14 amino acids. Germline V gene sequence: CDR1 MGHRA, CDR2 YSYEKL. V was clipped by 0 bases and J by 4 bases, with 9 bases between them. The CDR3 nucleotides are TGCGCCAGCAGCCAAGATCAGGGGACCTATGGCTACACCTTC. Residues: CASSQDQGTYGYTF.

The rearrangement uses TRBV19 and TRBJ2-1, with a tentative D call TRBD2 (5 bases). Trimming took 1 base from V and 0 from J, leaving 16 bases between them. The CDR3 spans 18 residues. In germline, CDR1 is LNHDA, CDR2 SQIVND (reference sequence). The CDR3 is CASSIVVGLTLSYNEQFF. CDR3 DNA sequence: TGTGCCAGTAGTATAGTAGTTGGACTCACTCTCTCCTACAATGAGCAGTTCTTC.

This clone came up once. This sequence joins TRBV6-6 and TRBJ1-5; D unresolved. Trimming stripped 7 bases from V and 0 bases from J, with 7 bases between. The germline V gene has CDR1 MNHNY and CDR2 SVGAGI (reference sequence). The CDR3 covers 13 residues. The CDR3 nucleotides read TGTGCCAGCAATGTAAATAGCAATCAGCCCCAGCATTTT. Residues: CASNVNSNQPQHF.

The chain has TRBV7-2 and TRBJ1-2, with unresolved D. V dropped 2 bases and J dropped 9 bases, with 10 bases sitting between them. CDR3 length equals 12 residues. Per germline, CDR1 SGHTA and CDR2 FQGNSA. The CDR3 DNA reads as TGTGCCAGCAGCTTAAGTGAGTTGAGCTACACCTTC. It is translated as CASSLSELSYTF.

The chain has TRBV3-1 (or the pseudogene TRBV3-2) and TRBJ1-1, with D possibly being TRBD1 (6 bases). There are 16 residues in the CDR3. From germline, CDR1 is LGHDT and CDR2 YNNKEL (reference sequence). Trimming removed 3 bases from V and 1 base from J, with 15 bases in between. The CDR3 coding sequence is TGTGCCAGCAGCCAGAGGGACAAGAAAAAGAACACTGAAGCTTTCTTT. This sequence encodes CASSQRDKKKNTEAFF.

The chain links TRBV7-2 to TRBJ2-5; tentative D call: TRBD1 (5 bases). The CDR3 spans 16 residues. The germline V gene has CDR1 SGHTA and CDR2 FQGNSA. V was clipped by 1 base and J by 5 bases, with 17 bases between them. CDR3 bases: TGTGCCAGCAGCTTAGGTAACCAGGGCCCCGGCGAGACCCAGTACTTC. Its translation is CASSLGNQGPGETQYF.

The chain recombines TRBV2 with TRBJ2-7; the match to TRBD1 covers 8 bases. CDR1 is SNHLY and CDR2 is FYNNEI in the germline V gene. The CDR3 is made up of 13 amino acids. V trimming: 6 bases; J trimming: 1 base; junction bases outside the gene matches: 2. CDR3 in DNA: TGTGCCAGCAGCCGACAGGGGTCCTACGAGCAGTACTTC. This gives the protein CASSRQGSYEQYF.

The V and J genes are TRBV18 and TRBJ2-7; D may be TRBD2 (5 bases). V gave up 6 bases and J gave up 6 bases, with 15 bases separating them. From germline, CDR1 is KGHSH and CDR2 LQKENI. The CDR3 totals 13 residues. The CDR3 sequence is CASSPRTGSEQYF. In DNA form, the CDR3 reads TGTGCCAGCTCGCCTCGGACGGGGTCCGAGCAGTACTTC.

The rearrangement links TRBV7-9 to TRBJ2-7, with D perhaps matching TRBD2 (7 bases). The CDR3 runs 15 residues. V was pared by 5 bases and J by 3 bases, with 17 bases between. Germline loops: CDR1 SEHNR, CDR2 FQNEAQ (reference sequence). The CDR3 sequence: CASSPGGGGRYEQYF. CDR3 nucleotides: TGTGCCAGCAGCCCGGGGGGCGGAGGCCGCTACGAGCAGTACTTC. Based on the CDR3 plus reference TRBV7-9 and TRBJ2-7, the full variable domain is DTGVSQNPRHKITKRGQNVTFRCDPISEHNRLYWYRQTLGQGPEFLTYFQNEAQLEKSRLLSDRFSAERPKGSFSTLEIQRTEQGDSAMYLCASSPGGGGRYEQYFGPGTRLTVT.

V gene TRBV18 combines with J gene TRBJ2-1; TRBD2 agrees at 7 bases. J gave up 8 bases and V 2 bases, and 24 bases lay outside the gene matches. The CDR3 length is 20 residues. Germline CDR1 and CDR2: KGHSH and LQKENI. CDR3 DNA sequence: TGTGCCAGCTCACCAGGGTTGCGGGAGAATCTTCTAGAACGCCGGGATGAGCAGTTCTTC. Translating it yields CASSPGLRENLLERRDEQFF.

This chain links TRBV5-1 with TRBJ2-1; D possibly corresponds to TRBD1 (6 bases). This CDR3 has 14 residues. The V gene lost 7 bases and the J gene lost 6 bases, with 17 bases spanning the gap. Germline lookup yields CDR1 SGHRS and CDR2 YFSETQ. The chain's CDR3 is CASSLNTGINEQFF. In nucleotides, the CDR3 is TGCGCCAGCTCACTAAATACAGGGATCAATGAGCAGTTCTTC. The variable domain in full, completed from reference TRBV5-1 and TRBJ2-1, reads KAGVTQTPRYLIKTRGQQVTLSCSPISGHRSVSWYQQTPGQGLQFLFEYFSETQRNKGNFPGRFSGRQFSNSRSEMNVSTLELGDSALYLCASSLNTGINEQFFGPGTRLTVL.

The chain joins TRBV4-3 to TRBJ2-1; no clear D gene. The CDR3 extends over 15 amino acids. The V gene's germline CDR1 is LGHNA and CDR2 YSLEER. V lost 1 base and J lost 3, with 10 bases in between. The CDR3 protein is CASSQVGAGYNEQFF. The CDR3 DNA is TGCGCCAGCAGCCAAGTTGGCGCAGGCTACAATGAGCAGTTCTTC.

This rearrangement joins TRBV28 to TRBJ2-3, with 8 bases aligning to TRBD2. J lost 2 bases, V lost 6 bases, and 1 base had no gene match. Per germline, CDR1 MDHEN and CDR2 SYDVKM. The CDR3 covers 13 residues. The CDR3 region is CASRTSDTDTQYF. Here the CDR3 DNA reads TGTGCCAGCAGGACTAGCGACACAGATACGCAGTATTTT. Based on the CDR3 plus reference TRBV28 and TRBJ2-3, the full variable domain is DVKVTQSSRYLVKRTGEKVFLECVQDMDHENMFWYRQDPGLGLRLIYFSYDVKMKEKGDIPEGYSVSREKKERFSLILESASTNQTSMYLCASRTSDTDTQYFGPGTRLTVL.

CDR3 amino acids: CASSRLAGTVVEQFF. DNA for the CDR3: TGTGCCAGCAGCCGACTAGCGGGGACTGTTGTTGAGCAGTTCTTC. This chain joins TRBV28 and TRBJ2-1; 11 bases are a match to TRBD2. The CDR3 extends over 15 amino acids. J lost 9 bases, V lost 6 bases, and 10 bases had no gene match. Germline assignment: CDR1 MDHEN and CDR2 SYDVKM.

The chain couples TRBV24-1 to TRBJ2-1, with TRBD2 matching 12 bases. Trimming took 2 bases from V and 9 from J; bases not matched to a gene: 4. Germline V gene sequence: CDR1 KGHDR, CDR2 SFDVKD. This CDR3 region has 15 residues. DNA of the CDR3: TGTGCCACCAGTGATTCTAGCGGGAGGGCCGGTGAGCAGTTCTTC. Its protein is CATSDSSGRAGEQFF.

The CDR3 here is CSPTGADTQYF. The CDR3 DNA reads as TGCAGTCCGACAGGGGCGGATACGCAGTATTTT. The V call is TRBV20-1, the J call TRBJ2-3; TRBD1 matches 8 bases. V dropped 8 bases and J dropped 6; count of bases not matched to a gene: 4. The V gene's germline CDR1 is DFQATT and CDR2 SNEGSKA (reference sequence). CDR3 length: 11 residues.

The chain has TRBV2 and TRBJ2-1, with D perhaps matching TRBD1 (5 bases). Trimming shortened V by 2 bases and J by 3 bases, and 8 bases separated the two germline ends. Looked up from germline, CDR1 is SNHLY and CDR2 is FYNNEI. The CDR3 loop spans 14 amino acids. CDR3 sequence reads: CASSERQGYNEQFF. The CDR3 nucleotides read TGTGCCAGCAGTGAACGGCAGGGCTACAATGAGCAGTTCTTC.

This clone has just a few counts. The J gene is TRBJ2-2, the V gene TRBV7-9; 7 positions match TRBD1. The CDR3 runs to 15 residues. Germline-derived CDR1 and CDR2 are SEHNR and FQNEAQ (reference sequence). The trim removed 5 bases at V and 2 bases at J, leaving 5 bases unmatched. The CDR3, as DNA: TGTGCCAGCAGCAACCGACAGGGCAACACCGGGGAGCTGTTTTTT. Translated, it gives CASSNRQGNTGELFF.